This T cell receptor beta chain emerged from a study of blood T cell repertoires in COVID-19 (dated by TCRdb to the early 2020s). Context from the whole study: Collaborator samples came from the United States, Italy and Spain and covered acute and convalescent phases of COVID-19. The material from the prospective study consisted of cDNA or gDNA derived from T cells, B-cell-depleted T cells, or PBMCs. The dataset comprised deeply sampled blood TCRbeta repertoires from subjects exposed to, actively infected with, or recovered from COVID-19. The repertoires were released in a freely available public database meant as a resource for research on the immune response to SARS-CoV-2. Samples were obtained from the ongoing ImmuneRACE study (first 160 participants) and from approximately 1,200 subjects provided by 6 global collaborators. The sample metadata nearly always contained a de-identified subject ID, COVID-19 status, age in years and sex. Where HLA class I and class II types were available, the types were taken from metadata supplied by the sample provider, not from assay-based typing.

What the study reported, not specific to this receptor: Clinical and demographic metadata were provided uncurated, with the amount varying by source and participant.

The collaborating institutions used their own protocols to collect whole blood in K2EDTA tubes. For TCRbeta analysis, collaborators shipped samples as frozen whole blood, isolated PBMCs, or DNA extracted from either of those sample types. A word on this clone: Its antigen is currently not known. No much larger clone is present one base from it, and per-base qualities are unavailable.

TCRbeta CDR3 regions were amplified from genomic DNA using the immunoSEQ Assay, a bias-controlled multiplex PCR. Per the source publication's procedure: Within the assay, amplification of reference gene primers was used to estimate how many nucleated cells each sample contained. Sequence reads were collapsed and filtered to measure the absolute abundance of every unique TCRbeta CDR3 rearrangement. For each sample, productive Simpson clonality was calculated by taking the square root of Simpson's diversity index across productive rearrangements. TCRdb re-hosts the immuneACCESS table, in-frame sequences only. Its copies lack some clones; in the studies checked, an unresolved V gene accounts for under half of them, and the cause for the rest is not known. Clone size and the V and J calls come from that table; the DNA yielded D and trimming. This sample lists around 200,000 clones; roughly 90% were detected once. Clones ranked in the top ten supply roughly 20% of the sample.

V trim: 6 bases; J trim: 4 bases; unmatched bases: 5. From cysteine to phenylalanine, the CDR3 is 14 amino acids long. Left in the record is the CDR3 DNA by itself, 42 bases read in frame from the first base. The germline V gene yields SGHAT for CDR1 and FQNNGV for CDR2. The chain joins TRBV11-2 to TRBJ2-3; TRBD2 matches 9 bases in the middle. This clonotype was obtained from an older man with active or convalescent COVID-19. Sequenced material: peripheral blood. The DNA sequence is given as TGTGCCAGCAGATATAGCGGGGGCTCAGATACGCAGTATTTT. This sequence encodes CASRYSGGSDTQYF.